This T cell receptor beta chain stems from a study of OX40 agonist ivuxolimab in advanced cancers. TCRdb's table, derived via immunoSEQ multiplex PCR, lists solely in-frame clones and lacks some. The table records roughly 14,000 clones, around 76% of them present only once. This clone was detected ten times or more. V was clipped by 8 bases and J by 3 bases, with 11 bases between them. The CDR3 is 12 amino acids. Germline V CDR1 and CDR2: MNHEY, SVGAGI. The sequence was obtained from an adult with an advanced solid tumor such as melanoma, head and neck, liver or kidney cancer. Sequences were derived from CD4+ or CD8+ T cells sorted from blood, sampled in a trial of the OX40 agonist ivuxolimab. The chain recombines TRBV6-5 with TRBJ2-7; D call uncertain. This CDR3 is CASSAEHYEQYF. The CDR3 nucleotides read TGTGCCAGCTCTGCGGAGCACTACGAGCAGTACTTC.